The TCR beta chain under discussion was sequenced for a study of shared clonotypes between healthy human individuals. Produced via immunoSEQ multiplex PCR; TCRdb's table is partial and in-frame only. The sample has over a million clones; roughly 74% are singletons. The study separated CD4+ cells into CD45RA+ naive and CD45RA-negative memory subsets. V was shortened by 0 bases and J by 5 bases, with 12 bases between the two germline ends. The CDR3 length is 15 residues. Looked up from germline, CDR1 is SGDLS and CDR2 is YYNGEE. Comment on this clone: What it recognizes is unknown.

Whole-study results and caveats: Generally, estimated richness proved larger in naive subsets than it did in memory subsets.

This receptor was obtained from a man aged 18 to 30 in good health. Some clones in this sample may be carry-over from other donors' samples. The sequenced material came from memory CD4+ T cells from PBMCs. Subset indicated: CD45RA-negative fraction. The V and J genes are TRBV9 and TRBJ1-5; D is uncertain. The CDR3 protein is CASSVDSSVYQPQHF. The CDR3 DNA is TGTGCCAGCAGCGTAGATTCGTCAGTATATCAGCCCCAGCATTTT. Using reference TRBV9 and TRBJ1-5 for the parts outside the CDR3, the full variable domain is DSGVTQTPKHLITATGQRVTLRCSPRSGDLSVYWYQQSLDQGLQFLIQYYNGEERAKGNILERFSAQQFPDLHSELNLSSLELGDSALYFCASSVDSSVYQPQHFGDGTRLSIL.